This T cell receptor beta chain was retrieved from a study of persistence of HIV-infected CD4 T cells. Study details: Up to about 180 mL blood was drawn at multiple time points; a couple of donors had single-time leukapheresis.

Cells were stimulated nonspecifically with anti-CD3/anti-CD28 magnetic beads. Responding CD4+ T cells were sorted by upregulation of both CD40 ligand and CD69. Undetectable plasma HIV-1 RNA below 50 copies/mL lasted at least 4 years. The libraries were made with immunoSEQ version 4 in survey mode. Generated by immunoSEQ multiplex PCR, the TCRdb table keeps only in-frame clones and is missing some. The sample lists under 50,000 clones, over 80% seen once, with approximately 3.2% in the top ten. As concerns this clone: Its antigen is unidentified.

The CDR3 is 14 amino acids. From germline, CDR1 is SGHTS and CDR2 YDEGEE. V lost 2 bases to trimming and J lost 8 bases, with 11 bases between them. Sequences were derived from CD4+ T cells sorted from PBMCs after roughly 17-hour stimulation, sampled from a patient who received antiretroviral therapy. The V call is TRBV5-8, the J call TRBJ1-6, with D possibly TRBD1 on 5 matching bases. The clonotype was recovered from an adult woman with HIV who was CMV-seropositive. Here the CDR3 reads CASSFERGDSPLHF. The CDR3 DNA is TGTGCCAGCAGCTTTGAGAGGGGAGATTCACCCCTCCACTTT.